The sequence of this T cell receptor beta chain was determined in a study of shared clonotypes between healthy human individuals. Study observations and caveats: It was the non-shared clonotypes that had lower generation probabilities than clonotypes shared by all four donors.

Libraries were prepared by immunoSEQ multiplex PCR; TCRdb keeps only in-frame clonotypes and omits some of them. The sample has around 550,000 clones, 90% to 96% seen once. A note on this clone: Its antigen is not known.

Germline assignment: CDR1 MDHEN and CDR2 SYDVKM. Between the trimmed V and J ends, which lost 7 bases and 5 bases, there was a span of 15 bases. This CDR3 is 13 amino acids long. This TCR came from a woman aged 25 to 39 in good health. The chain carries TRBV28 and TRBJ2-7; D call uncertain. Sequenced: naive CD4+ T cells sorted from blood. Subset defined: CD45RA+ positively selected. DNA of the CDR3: TGTGCCAGCACCGCGGCCATCGCCGACGAGCAGTACTTC. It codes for CASTAAIADEQYF.